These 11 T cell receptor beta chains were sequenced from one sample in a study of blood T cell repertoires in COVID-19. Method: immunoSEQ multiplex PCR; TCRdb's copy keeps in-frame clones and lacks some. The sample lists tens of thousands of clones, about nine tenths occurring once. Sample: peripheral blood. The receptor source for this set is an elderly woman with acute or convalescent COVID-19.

The CDR3 coding sequence is TGTGCCAGCAGTTACACGGCGGGTACGGGCCAGCCCCAGCATTTT. Its translation is CASSYTAGTGQPQHF. The V call is TRBV6-5, the J call TRBJ1-5; D is undetermined. Germline V lookup: CDR1 MNHEY, CDR2 SVGAGI. Trimming pared 2 bases from V and 7 bases from J, leaving 15 bases between. The CDR3 is made up of 15 amino acids.

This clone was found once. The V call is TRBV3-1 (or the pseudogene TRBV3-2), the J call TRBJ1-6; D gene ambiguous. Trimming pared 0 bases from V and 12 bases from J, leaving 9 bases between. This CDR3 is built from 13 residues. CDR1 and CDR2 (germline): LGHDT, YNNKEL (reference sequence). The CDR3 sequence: CASSQEREKPLHF. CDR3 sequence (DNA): TGTGCCAGCAGCCAAGAAAGAGAGAAACCCCTCCACTTT.

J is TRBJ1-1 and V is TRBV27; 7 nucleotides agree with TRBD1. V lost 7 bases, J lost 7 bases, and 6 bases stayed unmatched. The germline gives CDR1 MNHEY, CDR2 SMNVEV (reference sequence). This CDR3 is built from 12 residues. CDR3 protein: CASKTTGSEAFF. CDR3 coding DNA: TGTGCCAGCAAAACGACAGGGAGTGAAGCTTTCTTT.

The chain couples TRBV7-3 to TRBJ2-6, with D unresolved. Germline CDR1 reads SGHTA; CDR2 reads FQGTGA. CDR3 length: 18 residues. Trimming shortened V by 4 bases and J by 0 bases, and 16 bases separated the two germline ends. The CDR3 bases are TGTGCCAGCAGCTCGGAGCCTATTTCAAACTCTGGGGCCAACGTCCTGACTTTC. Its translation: CASSSEPISNSGANVLTF.

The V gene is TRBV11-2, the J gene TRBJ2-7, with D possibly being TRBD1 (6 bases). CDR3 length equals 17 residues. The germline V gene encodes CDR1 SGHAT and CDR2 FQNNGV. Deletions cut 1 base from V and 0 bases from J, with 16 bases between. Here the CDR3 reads CASSLGTGGYLSYEQYF. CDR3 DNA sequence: TGTGCCAGCAGCTTAGGTACTGGGGGCTATCTCTCCTACGAGCAGTACTTC. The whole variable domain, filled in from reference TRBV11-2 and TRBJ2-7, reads EAGVAQSPRYKIIEKRQSVAFWCNPISGHATLYWYQQILGQGPKLLIQFQNNGVVDDSQLPKDRFSAERLKGVDSTLKIQPAKLEDSAVYLCASSLGTGGYLSYEQYFGPGTRLTVT.

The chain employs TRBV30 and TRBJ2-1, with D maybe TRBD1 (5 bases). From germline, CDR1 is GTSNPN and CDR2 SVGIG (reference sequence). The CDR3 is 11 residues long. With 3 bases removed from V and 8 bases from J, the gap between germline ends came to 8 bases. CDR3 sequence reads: CAWRDNDEQFF. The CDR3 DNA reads TGTGCCTGGAGGGACAACGATGAGCAGTTCTTC.

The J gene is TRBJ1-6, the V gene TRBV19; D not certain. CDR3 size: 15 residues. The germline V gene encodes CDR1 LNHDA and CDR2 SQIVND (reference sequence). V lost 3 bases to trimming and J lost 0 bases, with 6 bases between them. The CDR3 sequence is CASSIRSSYNSPLHF. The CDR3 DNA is TGTGCCAGTAGTATCCGGAGCTCCTATAATTCACCCCTCCACTTT.

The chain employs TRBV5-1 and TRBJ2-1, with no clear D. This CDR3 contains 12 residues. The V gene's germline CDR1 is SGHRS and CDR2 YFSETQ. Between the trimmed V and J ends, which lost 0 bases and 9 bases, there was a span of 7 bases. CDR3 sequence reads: CASSLAGGEQFF. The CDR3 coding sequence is TGCGCCAGCAGCTTGGCCGGTGGTGAGCAGTTCTTC.

The CDR3 DNA reads TGTGCCAGCAGTTTAAGAGGGAATGAGCAGTTCTTC. This sequence encodes CASSLRGNEQFF. This sequence joins TRBV27 and TRBJ2-1; possible D gene TRBD2, 5 bases. The germline V gene has CDR1 MNHEY and CDR2 SMNVEV (reference sequence). The CDR3 has 12 residues. The V gene lost 2 bases and the J gene lost 7 bases, with 6 bases spanning the gap.

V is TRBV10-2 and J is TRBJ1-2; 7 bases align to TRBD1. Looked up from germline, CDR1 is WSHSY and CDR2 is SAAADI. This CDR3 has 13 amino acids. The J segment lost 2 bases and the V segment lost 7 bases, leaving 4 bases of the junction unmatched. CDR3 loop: CASTEGQNYGYTF. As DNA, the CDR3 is TGCGCCAGCACCGAGGGACAGAACTATGGCTACACCTTC.

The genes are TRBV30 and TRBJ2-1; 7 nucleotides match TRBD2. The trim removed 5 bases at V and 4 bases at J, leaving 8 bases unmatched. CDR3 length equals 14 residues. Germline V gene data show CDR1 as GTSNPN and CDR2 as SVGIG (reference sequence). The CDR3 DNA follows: TGTGCCTGGTCGGGCGGGAGTAATTACAATGAGCAGTTCTTC. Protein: CAWSGGSNYNEQFF.